What follows are 21 T cell receptor beta chains derived from one specimen sequenced in a study of OX40 agonist ivuxolimab in advanced cancers. Produced via immunoSEQ multiplex PCR; TCRdb's table is partial and in-frame only. The table lists 53,000 or so clones, more than 70% of them singletons, with 2.4% in the top ten. Sample: CD4+ or CD8+ T cells sorted from blood, taken in a trial of the OX40 agonist ivuxolimab. These TCRs come from an adult with an advanced solid tumor such as melanoma, head and neck, liver or kidney cancer.

The chain employs TRBV6-1 and TRBJ1-3; the D gene is possibly TRBD1 (6 bases). The V end lost 3 bases, the J end lost 8 bases, and 20 bases lay between the germline ends. The CDR3 length is 16 residues. Germline CDR1 MNHNS, CDR2 SASEGT. The CDR3 loop reads CASSERGGRVGDTIYF. For the CDR3, the DNA is TGTGCCAGCAGTGAGCGCGGGGGGCGCGTGGGGGACACCATATATTTT.

This sequence joins TRBV19 and TRBJ2-7, with 7 bases identical to TRBD2. CDR3 size: 15 residues. Germline values: CDR1 LNHDA, CDR2 SQIVND (reference sequence). The trim removed 6 bases at V and 0 bases at J, leaving 8 bases unmatched. In DNA form, the CDR3 reads TGTGCCAGTAGAGGGAACGGCGGGGGCTCCTACGAGCAGTACTTC. This translates into CASRGNGGGSYEQYF.

This clone was detected only a few times. This chain links TRBV5-1 with TRBJ2-3; 8 bases agree with TRBD2. The germline V gene encodes CDR1 SGHRS and CDR2 YFSETQ. This CDR3 region has 15 residues. V shed 2 bases, J shed 4 bases, and the junction held 6 bases outside the gene matches. This CDR3 is CASSFSGSGADTQYF. The CDR3 nucleotides are TGCGCCAGCAGCTTCAGCGGGAGCGGTGCAGATACGCAGTATTTT.

The V call is TRBV29-1, the J call TRBJ2-7, with 8 bases lining up with TRBD2. V lost 6 bases and J lost 2; bases outside the gene matches: 9. In germline, CDR1 is SQVTM, CDR2 ANQGSEA. The length of the CDR3 is 14 residues. This CDR3 reads CSVGRRGDPYEQYF. The CDR3 DNA follows: TGCAGCGTAGGACGGCGGGGGGACCCCTACGAGCAGTACTTC.

The chain combines TRBV30 with TRBJ2-2; D gene ambiguous. This CDR3 comprises 14 residues. The germline CDR1 and CDR2 sequences are GTSNPN and SVGIG (reference sequence). The V and J ends lost 4 bases and 5 bases respectively, with 14 bases between them. The CDR3 reads CAWKLGPKTGELFF. In DNA, the CDR3 is TGTGCCTGGAAATTGGGTCCCAAAACCGGGGAGCTGTTTTTT. Together with reference TRBV30 and TRBJ2-2, the CDR3 gives the full variable domain: SQTIHQWPATLVQPVGSPLSLECTVEGTSNPNLYWYRQAAGRGLQLLFYSVGIGQISSEVPQNLSASRPQDRQFILSSKKLLLSDSGFYLCAWKLGPKTGELFFGEGSRLTVL.

The rearrangement links TRBV6-1 to TRBJ1-1, with TRBD1 matching 12 bases. Germline CDR1 and CDR2: MNHNS and SASEGT. Trimming removed 9 bases from V and 6 bases from J; junction bases left unmatched: 11. This CDR3 has 15 residues. This CDR3 is CASTSLGQGASEAFF. As DNA, the CDR3 is TGTGCCAGTACGTCTTTGGGACAGGGGGCTTCTGAAGCTTTCTTT.

V gene TRBV5-3 combines with J gene TRBJ1-5; tentative D call: TRBD1 (5 bases). TRBV5-3 is placed among ORFs of uncertain function. The CDR3 is 16 residues long. Deletions cut 4 bases from V and 0 bases from J, with 14 bases between. As DNA, the CDR3 is TGTGCCAGAAGCGGAGGGGAGCTTTTTAGCAATCAGCCCCAGCATTTT. It specifies CARSGGELFSNQPQHF.

This CDR3 is CASTLWGSPSGANVLTF. CDR3 sequence (DNA): TGTGCCAGCACCCTGTGGGGAAGTCCCTCTGGGGCCAACGTCCTGACTTTC. The chain recombines TRBV21-1 with TRBJ2-6. TRBV21-1 is a pseudogene segment. The length of the CDR3 is 17 residues.

This clone was observed a single time. This chain links TRBV30 with TRBJ1-5; D remains ambiguous. The CDR3 loop spans 13 amino acids. The germline gives CDR1 GTSNPN, CDR2 SVGIG (reference sequence). V was shortened by 1 base and J by 6 bases, with 10 bases between the two germline ends. The CDR3 is CAWSAARGQPQHF. CDR3 nucleotides: TGTGCCTGGAGTGCTGCCCGGGGTCAGCCCCAGCATTTT.

The V and J genes are TRBV6-6 and TRBJ1-6, with D unresolved. The germline V gene encodes CDR1 MNHNY and CDR2 SVGAGI (reference sequence). Between the trimmed V and J ends, which lost 5 bases and 12 bases, there was a span of 20 bases. CDR3 length: 15 amino acids. The CDR3 spells CASSRGLGQFEPLHF. DNA for the CDR3: TGTGCCAGCAGTCGCGGACTGGGTCAATTCGAACCCCTCCACTTT.

The CDR3: CASTPAGRNQPQHF. Here the CDR3 DNA reads TGTGCCAGCACCCCGGCCGGTCGTAATCAGCCCCAGCATTTT. The chain couples TRBV28 to TRBJ1-5; D remains unclear. CDR1 is MDHEN and CDR2 is SYDVKM in the germline V gene. The CDR3 sequence is 14 residues long. Trimming left V 7 bases short and J 4 bases short, with 14 bases between.

CDR3 in amino acids: CASSLRDTQYF. For the CDR3, the DNA is TGTGCCAGCAGCCTCAGAGATACGCAGTATTTT. The chain couples TRBV7-6 to TRBJ2-3; the D is unclear. Between the trimmed V and J ends, which lost 5 bases and 5 bases, there was a span of 5 bases. The V gene's germline CDR1 is SGHVS and CDR2 FNYEAQ. There are 11 residues in the CDR3.

This clone was detected once. Written as DNA, the CDR3 is TGCGCCAGCAGCTCCACAGGGGACCCGCTTTATGGCTACACCTTC. Translating gives CASSSTGDPLYGYTF. The gene calls are TRBV5-1 and TRBJ1-2; the match to TRBD1 covers 7 bases. The V and J ends lost 3 bases and 5 bases, in that order; junction bases with no gene match: 10. CDR1 is SGHRS and CDR2 is YFSETQ in the germline V gene. The CDR3 has 15 residues.

J is TRBJ1-1 and V is TRBV25-1; TRBD1 matches at 8 bases. V lost 7 bases to trimming and J lost 5 bases; unmatched junction nucleotides: 6. This CDR3 is built from 13 residues. Per germline, CDR1 MGHDK and CDR2 SYGVNS. The CDR3 coding sequence is TGTGCCAGCACCGGACAGGGTTGGACTGAAGCTTTCTTT. The encoded protein is CASTGQGWTEAFF.

J is TRBJ1-2 and V is TRBV7-2; the D gene is possibly TRBD1 (5 bases). The CDR3 covers 14 residues. Germline values: CDR1 SGHTA, CDR2 FQGNSA. V lost 0 bases and J 8 bases, leaving 13 bases between the germline ends. The CDR3 protein is CASSLAKGFGGYTF. DNA of the CDR3: TGTGCCAGCAGCTTAGCGAAGGGGTTCGGGGGCTACACCTTC.

This clone was seen more than once but under ten times. CDR3 DNA sequence: TGTGCCAGCAGTATTGGGTGGGAGCAGTACTTC. Translation gives CASSIGWEQYF. This chain connects TRBV28 to TRBJ2-7, with D hard to call. The CDR3 is 11 residues long. Trimming removed 5 bases from V and 7 bases from J, with 9 bases in between. Germline CDR1 and CDR2: MDHEN and SYDVKM.

This chain links TRBV5-1 with TRBJ2-5, with D unclear. Trimming removed 5 bases from V and 3 bases from J, with 14 bases in between. Looked up from germline, CDR1 is SGHRS and CDR2 is YFSETQ. CDR3 length equals 14 residues. DNA of the CDR3: TGCGCCAGCAGGCAACTCCCCCCGGAAGAGACCCAGTACTTC. Amino acid sequence: CASRQLPPEETQYF.

The chain links TRBV6-5 to TRBJ1-1; D gene unclear. V gave up 2 bases and J gave up 0 bases, with 10 bases separating them. Germline V gene data show CDR1 as MNHEY and CDR2 as SVGAGI. The CDR3 is 15 residues long. The chain's CDR3 is CASSYVDAVNTEAFF. CDR3 in DNA: TGTGCCAGCAGTTACGTGGATGCGGTGAACACTGAAGCTTTCTTT.

The genes are TRBV28 and TRBJ2-2, with 11 bases identical to TRBD2. Germline V CDR1 and CDR2: MDHEN, SYDVKM. The CDR3 covers 18 residues. J lost 1 base, V lost 2 bases, and 6 bases had no gene match. CDR3 sequence: CASSLLRLAGRNTGELFF. The CDR3 nucleotides are TGTGCCAGCAGTTTACTCCGACTAGCGGGAAGGAACACCGGGGAGCTGTTTTTT.

The chain couples TRBV4-1 to TRBJ1-1; D is uncertain. Between the trimmed V and J ends, which lost 5 bases and 3 bases, there was a span of 13 bases. The CDR3 has 14 amino acids. Germline loops: CDR1 MGHRA, CDR2 YSYEKL. The CDR3 sequence: CASSFRSAHTEAFF. CDR3 sequence (DNA): TGCGCCAGCAGCTTTCGGTCAGCCCACACTGAAGCTTTCTTT.

This chain links TRBV7-8 with TRBJ2-2; D is unclear. The V gene lost 5 bases and the J gene lost 4 bases, with 5 bases spanning the gap. The CDR3 is 12 amino acids. From germline, CDR1 is SGHVS and CDR2 FQNEAQ. CDR3 bases: TGTGCCAGCAGCCACGCCACCGGGGAGCTGTTTTTT. Its protein product is CASSHATGELFF.